The following is a TCR beta chain sequence with its context. Its antigen is still unknown. The data originate from a study of T cells in Graves' hyperthyroidism and ophthalmopathy. General study findings and limits: In the blood, most expanded thyroid clonotypes above 0.001 appeared as well.

Researchers took RNA transcripts and amplified the TCR beta CDR3 regions from them. The study used the HTBI primer set for a first-round RT-PCR of the TCR CDR3. Using its own MiXCR run on the multiplex PCR reads, TCRdb lists one record per CDR3 protein. The table shows about 350,000 distinct CDR3 sequences, with about 15% occurring only once. Those with hyperthyroidism were 18 to 65 years old, newly diagnosed, and ill for under 2 months. Reasons for excluding patients were uncontrolled infection, other autoimmune disease, pregnancy or lactation. Clinicians diagnosed patients from clinical symptoms, serum thyroxine and TRAb, thyroid ultrasound and orbital computed tomography. Germline values: CDR1 MNHEY, CDR2 SMNVEV (reference sequence). This CDR3 region has 14 residues. Trimming took 3 bases from V and 5 from J; bases not matched to a gene: 3.

Sequenced input: blood. This receptor was obtained from a young woman with Graves' hyperthyroidism. The rearrangement joins TRBV27 to TRBJ2-2; TRBD2 matches at 7 bases. The CDR3: CASSLRERTGELFF. The CDR3 DNA is TGTGCCAGCAGTTTGCGGGAGAGGACCGGGGAGCTGTTTTTT.